This T cell receptor beta chain comes out of a study of CD8+CD57+ T cells in acquired aplastic anemia. Study-wide context: Sorted cells (CD4+ and CD8+) yielded DNA amounts that averaged roughly 3 ug. Overall study findings and caveats: Patients and controls shared 25 to 30 CD8+ CDR3 sequences.

Both TCR beta VDJ combination and CDR3 sequence profiling were carried out. Genomic DNA was the template for this profiling. One entry per CDR3 protein results from TCRdb running MiXCR on the reads. The sample lists over 150,000 distinct CDR3 sequences, 40% to 55% occurring once. Patients sequenced had flow cytometry evidence of CD8+CD57+ cell expansion. The patients, all of them, had severe acquired aplastic anemia. Germline CDR1 reads SNHLY; CDR2 reads FYNNEI. This CDR3 is 14 amino acids long. With V trimmed by 7 bases and J by 0 bases, 4 bases remained unmatched. This clonotype was seen a handful of times. Its antigen remains unidentified.

The sequence came from a human donor with aplastic anemia. The chain joins TRBV2 to TRBJ2-7, with TRBD1 matching 9 bases. The specimen sequenced was sorted CD4+, CD8+, or CD8+CD57+ T cells (not recorded which) from PBMCs. For the CDR3, the DNA is TGTGCCAGCACTGAGGACAGGGGCTCCTACGAGCAGTACTTC. Protein: CASTEDRGSYEQYF.